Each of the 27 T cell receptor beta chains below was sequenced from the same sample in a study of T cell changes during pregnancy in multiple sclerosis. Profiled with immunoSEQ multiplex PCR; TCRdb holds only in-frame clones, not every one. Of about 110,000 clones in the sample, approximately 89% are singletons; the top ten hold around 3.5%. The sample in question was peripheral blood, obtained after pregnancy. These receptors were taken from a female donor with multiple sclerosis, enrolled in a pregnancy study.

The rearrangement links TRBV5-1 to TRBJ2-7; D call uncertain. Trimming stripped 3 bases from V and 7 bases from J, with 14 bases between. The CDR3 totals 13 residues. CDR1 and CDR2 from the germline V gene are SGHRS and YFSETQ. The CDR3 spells CASSYDIGFEQYF. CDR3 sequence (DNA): TGCGCCAGCAGCTATGACATTGGATTTGAGCAGTACTTC.

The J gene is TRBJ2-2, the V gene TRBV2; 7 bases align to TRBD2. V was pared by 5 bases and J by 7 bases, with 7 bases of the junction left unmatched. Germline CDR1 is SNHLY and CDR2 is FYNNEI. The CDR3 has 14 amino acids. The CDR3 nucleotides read TGTGCCAGCAGTCCGGTGGGGGGGATCGGGGAGCTGTTTTTT. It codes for CASSPVGGIGELFF. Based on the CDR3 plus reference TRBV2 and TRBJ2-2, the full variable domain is EPEVTQTPSHQVTQMGQEVILRCVPISNHLYFYWYRQILGQKVEFLVSFYNNEISEKSEIFDDQFSVERPDGSNFTLKIRSTKLEDSAMYFCASSPVGGIGELFFGEGSRLTVL.

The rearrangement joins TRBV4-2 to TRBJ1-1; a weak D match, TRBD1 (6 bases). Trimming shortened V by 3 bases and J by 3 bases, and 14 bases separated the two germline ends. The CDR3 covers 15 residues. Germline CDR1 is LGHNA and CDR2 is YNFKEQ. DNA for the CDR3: TGTGCCAGCAGCCAGATACAGGGCGAACACACTGAAGCTTTCTTT. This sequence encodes CASSQIQGEHTEAFF.

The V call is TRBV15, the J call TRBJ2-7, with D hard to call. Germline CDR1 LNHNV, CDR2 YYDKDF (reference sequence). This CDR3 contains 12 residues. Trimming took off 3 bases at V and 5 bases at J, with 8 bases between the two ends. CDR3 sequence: CATSRSRDEQYF. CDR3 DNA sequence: TGTGCCACCAGCAGGTCCCGGGACGAGCAGTACTTC.

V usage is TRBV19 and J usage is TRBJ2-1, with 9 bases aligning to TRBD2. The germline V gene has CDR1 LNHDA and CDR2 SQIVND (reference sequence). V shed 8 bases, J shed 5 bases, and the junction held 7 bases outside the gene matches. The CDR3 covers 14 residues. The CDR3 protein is CASLSGGSNNEQFF. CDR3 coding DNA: TGTGCCAGTCTGAGCGGGGGGTCCAACAATGAGCAGTTCTTC.

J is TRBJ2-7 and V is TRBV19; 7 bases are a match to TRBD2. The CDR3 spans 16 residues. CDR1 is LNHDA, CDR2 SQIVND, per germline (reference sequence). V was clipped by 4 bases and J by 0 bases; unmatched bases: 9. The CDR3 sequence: CASSRGGISDSYEQYF. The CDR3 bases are TGTGCCAGTAGTAGGGGGGGAATCTCCGACTCCTACGAGCAGTACTTC. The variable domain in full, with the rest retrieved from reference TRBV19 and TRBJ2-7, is DGGITQSPKYLFRKEGQNVTLSCEQNLNHDAMYWYRQDPGQGLRLIYYSQIVNDFQKGDIAEGYSVSREKKESFPLTVTSAQKNPTAFYLCASSRGGISDSYEQYFGPGTRLTVT.

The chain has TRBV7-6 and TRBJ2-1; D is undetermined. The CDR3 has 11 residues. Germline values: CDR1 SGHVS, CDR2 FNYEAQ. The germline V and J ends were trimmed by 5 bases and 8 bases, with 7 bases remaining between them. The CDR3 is CASSDGHEQFF. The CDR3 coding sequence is TGTGCCAGCAGCGATGGGCATGAGCAGTTCTTC.

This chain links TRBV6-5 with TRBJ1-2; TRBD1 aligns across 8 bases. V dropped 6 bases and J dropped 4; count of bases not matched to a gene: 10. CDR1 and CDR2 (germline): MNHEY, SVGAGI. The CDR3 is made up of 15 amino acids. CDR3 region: CASSTEAGGLYGYTF. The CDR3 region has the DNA TGTGCCAGCAGCACGGAGGCAGGGGGCCTCTATGGCTACACCTTC.

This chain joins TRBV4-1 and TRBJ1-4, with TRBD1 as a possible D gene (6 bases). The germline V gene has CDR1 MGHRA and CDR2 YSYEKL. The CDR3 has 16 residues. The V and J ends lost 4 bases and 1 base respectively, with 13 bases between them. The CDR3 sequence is CASSPGLGGTNEKLFF. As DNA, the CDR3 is TGCGCCAGCAGCCCCGGATTAGGGGGAACTAATGAAAAACTGTTTTTT.

CDR3 residues: CARSLRGGTGELFF. The CDR3 DNA is TGTGCCAGAAGCTTGCGGGGGGGCACCGGGGAGCTGTTTTTT. The gene calls are TRBV5-3 and TRBJ2-2, with 8 bases fitting TRBD2. TRBV5-3 is treated as an ORF (open reading frame) with a function not yet certain. V lost 1 base and J lost 4; bases outside the gene matches: 0. CDR3 size: 14 residues.

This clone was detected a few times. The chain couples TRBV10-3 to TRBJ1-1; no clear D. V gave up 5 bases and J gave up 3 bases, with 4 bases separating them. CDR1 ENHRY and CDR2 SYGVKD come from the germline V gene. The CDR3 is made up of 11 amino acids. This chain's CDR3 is CAISSDTEAFF. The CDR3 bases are TGTGCCATCAGTTCAGACACTGAAGCTTTCTTT.

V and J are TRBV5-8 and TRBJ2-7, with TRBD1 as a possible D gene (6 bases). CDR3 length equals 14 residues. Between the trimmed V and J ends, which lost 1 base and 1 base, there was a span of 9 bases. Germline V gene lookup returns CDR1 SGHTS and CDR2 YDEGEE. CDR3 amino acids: CASSLWGQSYEQYF. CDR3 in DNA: TGTGCCAGCAGCTTGTGGGGACAATCCTACGAGCAGTACTTC.

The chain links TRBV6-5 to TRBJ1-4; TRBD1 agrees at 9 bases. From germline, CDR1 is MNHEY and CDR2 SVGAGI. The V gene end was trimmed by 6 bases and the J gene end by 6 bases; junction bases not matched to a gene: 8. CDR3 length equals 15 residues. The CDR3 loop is CASRTPGQGYEKLFF. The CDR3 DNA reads TGTGCCAGCAGAACCCCGGGACAGGGATATGAAAAACTGTTTTTT.

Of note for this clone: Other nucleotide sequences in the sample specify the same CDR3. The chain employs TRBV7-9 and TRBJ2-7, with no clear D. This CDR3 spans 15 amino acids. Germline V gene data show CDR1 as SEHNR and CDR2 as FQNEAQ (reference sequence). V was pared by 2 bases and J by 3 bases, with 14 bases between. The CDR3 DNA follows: TGTGCCAGCAGCTTATATAGAGACGGAGACTACGAGCAGTACTTC. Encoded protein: CASSLYRDGDYEQYF.

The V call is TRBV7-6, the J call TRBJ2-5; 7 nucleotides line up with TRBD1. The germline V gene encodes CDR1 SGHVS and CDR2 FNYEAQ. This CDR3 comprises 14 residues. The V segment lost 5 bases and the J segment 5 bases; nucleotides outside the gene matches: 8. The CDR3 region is CASSGQVAVETQYF. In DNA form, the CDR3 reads TGTGCCAGCAGCGGACAGGTGGCCGTGGAGACCCAGTACTTC.

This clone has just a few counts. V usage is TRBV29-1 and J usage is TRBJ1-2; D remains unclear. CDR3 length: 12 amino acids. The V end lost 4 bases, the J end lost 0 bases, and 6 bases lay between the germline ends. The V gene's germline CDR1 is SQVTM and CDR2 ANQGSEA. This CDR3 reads CSVGASNYGYTF. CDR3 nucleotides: TGCAGCGTTGGGGCATCTAACTATGGCTACACCTTC.

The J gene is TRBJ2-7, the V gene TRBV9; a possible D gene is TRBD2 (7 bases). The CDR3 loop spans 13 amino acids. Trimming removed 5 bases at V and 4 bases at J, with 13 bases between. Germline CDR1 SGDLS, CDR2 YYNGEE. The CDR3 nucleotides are TGTGCCAGCAGAATAGGGGGGGGATACGAGCAGTACTTC. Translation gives CASRIGGGYEQYF. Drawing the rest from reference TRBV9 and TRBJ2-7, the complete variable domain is DSGVTQTPKHLITATGQRVTLRCSPRSGDLSVYWYQQSLDQGLQFLIQYYNGEERAKGNILERFSAQQFPDLHSELNLSSLELGDSALYFCASRIGGGYEQYFGPGTRLTVT.

The CDR3 sequence: CASSLNPLLNYGYTF. The CDR3 coding sequence is TGTGCCAGCAGTTTAAACCCTCTCCTAAACTATGGCTACACCTTC. The chain is built from TRBV28 and TRBJ1-2; D is unclear. The CDR3 contains 15 residues. The germline CDR1 and CDR2 sequences are MDHEN and SYDVKM. The germline V and J ends were trimmed by 2 bases and 2 bases, with 12 bases remaining between them.

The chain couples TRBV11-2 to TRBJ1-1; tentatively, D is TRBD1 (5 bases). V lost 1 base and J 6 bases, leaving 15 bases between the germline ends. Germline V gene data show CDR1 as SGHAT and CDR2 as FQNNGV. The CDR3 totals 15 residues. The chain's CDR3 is CASSLVVRALAEAFF. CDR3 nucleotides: TGTGCCAGCAGCTTAGTTGTCAGGGCGCTGGCTGAAGCTTTCTTT.

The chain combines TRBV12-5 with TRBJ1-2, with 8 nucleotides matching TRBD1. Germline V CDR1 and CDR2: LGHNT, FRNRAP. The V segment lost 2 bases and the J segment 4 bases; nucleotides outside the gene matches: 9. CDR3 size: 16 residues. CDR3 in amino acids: CASGLRLDRAGYGYTF. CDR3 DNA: TGTGCTAGTGGTTTGAGATTGGACAGGGCAGGCTATGGCTACACCTTC.

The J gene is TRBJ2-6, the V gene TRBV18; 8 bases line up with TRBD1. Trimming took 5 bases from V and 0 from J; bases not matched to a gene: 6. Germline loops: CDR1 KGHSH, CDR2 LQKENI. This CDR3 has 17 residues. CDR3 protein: CASSTGTGPSGANVLTF. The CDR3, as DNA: TGTGCCAGCTCAACAGGGACAGGACCCTCTGGGGCCAACGTCCTGACTTTC.

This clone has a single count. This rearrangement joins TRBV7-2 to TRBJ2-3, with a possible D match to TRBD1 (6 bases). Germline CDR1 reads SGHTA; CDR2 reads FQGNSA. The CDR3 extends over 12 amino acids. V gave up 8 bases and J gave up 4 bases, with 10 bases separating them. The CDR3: CASGGRADTQYF. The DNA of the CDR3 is TGTGCCAGCGGGGGCAGGGCAGATACGCAGTATTTT.

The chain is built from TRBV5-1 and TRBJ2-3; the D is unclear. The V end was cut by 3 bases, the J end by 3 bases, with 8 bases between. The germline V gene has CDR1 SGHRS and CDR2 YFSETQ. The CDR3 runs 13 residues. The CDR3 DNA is TGCGCCAGCAGCTCTTCGAGTACAGATACGCAGTATTTT. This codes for CASSSSSTDTQYF.

The CDR3 is CASSESEEDSPLHF. CDR3 nucleotides: TGTGCCAGCAGTGAATCAGAGGAAGATTCACCCCTCCACTTT. This chain links TRBV6-1 with TRBJ1-6; the D is unclear. Trimming shortened V by 2 bases and J by 8 bases, and 10 bases separated the two germline ends. The CDR3 contains 14 residues. Germline V gene sequence: CDR1 MNHNS, CDR2 SASEGT.

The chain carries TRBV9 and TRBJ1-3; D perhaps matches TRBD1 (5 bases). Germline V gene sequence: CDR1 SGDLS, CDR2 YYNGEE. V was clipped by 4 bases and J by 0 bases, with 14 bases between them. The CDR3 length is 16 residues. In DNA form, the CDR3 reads TGTGCCAGCAGCCCGGGCAGGGCCCTCTCTGGAAACACCATATATTTT. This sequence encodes CASSPGRALSGNTIYF. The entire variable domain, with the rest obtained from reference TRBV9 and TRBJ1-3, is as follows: DSGVTQTPKHLITATGQRVTLRCSPRSGDLSVYWYQQSLDQGLQFLIQYYNGEERAKGNILERFSAQQFPDLHSELNLSSLELGDSALYFCASSPGRALSGNTIYFGEGSWLTVV.

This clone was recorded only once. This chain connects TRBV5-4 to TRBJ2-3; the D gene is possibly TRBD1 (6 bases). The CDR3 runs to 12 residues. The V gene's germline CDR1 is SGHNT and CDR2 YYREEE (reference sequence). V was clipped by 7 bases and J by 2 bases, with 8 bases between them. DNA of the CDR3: TGTGCCAGCGGGGGCCCCACAGATACGCAGTATTTT. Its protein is CASGGPTDTQYF.

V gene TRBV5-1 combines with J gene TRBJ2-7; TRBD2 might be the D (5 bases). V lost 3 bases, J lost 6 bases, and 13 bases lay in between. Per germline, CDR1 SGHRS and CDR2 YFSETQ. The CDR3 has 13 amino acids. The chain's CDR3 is CASSSPAEGEQYF. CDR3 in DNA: TGCGCCAGCAGCTCCCCAGCAGAGGGCGAGCAGTACTTC.